Described below is a single TCR beta chain sequence and its context. This clonotype was seen ten or more times. It has no known antigen specificity. No base-level quality is on record; no much larger clone is a single base apart. The data stem from a study of blood T cells in healthy people across ages (dated by TCRdb to between 2014 and 2017). With respect to the entire study: In model experiments, roughly one uniquely barcoded TCR beta cDNA molecule per two T cells was captured by template switching. The study measured age-related changes in TCR beta repertoire diversity using deep sequencing normalized with unique cDNA molecular identifiers. To avoid experimental bias, donors of different ages were distributed randomly across sequencing lanes. Using the same blood draw, the study looked at two additional independent replicas of 1 million unique cDNA reads for two donors, one aged 18 to 30 and the other aged 80 or older. Four age groups were formed from the donors: young (average approximately 15 years), middle-aged (roughly 38), aged (about 62) and long-lived (around 82). Summary of the overall study and its limitations: Because the CMV infection status of the donors was unknown, age-related changes in expanded clonotypes may potentially have been confounded. The long-lived group showed more naive CD4+ T cells, fewer expanded clones and increased TCR diversity than the aged group, suggesting age selection. There was a strong correlation between observed TCR beta diversity and the percentage of naive T cells measured by flow cytometry. Estimates of total diversity based on one million sequenced T cells were regarded as lower bounds and as underestimates. Observed TCR beta diversity per million T cells fell roughly linearly with age, and a significant reduction was already apparent by age approximately 41. Bulk unsorted PBMC profiling prevented conclusive comparison of naive and antigen-experienced compartments.

Libraries were constructed by 5' RACE. The data were produced on an Illumina HiSeq 2500. A second PCR of about 6 to 11 cycles was performed with a sample-barcoded 5' primer and a J-beta primer mix. Each TCR beta cDNA molecule received a unique molecular identifier from a template-switch 5' adaptor carrying 12 random nucleotides. Each sample yielded at least 2.5 million CDR3-containing paired-end reads. All of the RNA was converted into first-strand cDNA using the Mint cDNA synthesis kit, with a TRBC-specific oligonucleotide serving as the primer. All cDNA was treated with uracil-DNA glycosylase and then went through a first 18-cycle PCR with the universal primers M1SS and BC2_uni_R. Turning to the authors' computational methods: For normalization, 1 million high-quality reads were randomly selected from each sample, with every read carrying a distinct molecular identifier. Reads sharing molecular identifiers were discarded rather than binned into consensus sequences. MiTCR, set to a Q25 quality threshold and the strictest error-elimination algorithm, was used for CDR3 identification, clonotype clustering and error correction. A nonparametric unseen species model using Euler transformation provided a lower-bound estimate of total TCR beta diversity. The public reads were run again by TCRdb, first through fastp at Q25 and then through MiXCR, and only productive beta chains were kept. Records with the same CDR3 protein are collapsed into one entry carrying the most frequent genes and DNA. What appears here as the V and J calls and clone size reflects TCRdb's work, not the paper's. For this sample there are about 1.7 million distinct CDR3 sequences; roughly 27% appear just once. Jointly, the top ten make up less than 9.5% of the sample.

The approximately 40 donors, aged about 6 to 100 years, were systemically healthy Caucasian individuals from Russia. Around 9.7 milliliters of peripheral blood were collected from each donor into EDTA-treated Vacutainer tubes. PBMCs were isolated by Ficoll-Paque density-gradient centrifugation, with at least 7 million obtained per sample. Total RNA was extracted from PBMCs with Trizol reagent, with at least 6 micrograms obtained per sample. Naive CD45RAhigh/CD27high T cell percentages were measured by flow cytometry on a PBMC aliquot from every donor. The CDR3 measures 12 amino acids from cysteine to phenylalanine. Only the CDR3 part of the read is kept: 36 bases, read in frame from the first base. Trimming at the junction amounts to 8 bases on V and 2 bases on J, and the germline ends lie 9 bases apart. CDR1 LGHDT and CDR2 YNNKEL were looked up in the germline V gene (reference sequence).

Input material: blood. The sequence derives from a woman aged 25 to 39 in good health. This receptor chain uses TRBV3-1 and TRBJ2-5, with TRBD1 as a weak D call on 5 bases. The bases read TGTGCCAGCGAGACAGAGCAAGAGACCCAGTACTTC. Its amino acids are CASETEQETQYF.